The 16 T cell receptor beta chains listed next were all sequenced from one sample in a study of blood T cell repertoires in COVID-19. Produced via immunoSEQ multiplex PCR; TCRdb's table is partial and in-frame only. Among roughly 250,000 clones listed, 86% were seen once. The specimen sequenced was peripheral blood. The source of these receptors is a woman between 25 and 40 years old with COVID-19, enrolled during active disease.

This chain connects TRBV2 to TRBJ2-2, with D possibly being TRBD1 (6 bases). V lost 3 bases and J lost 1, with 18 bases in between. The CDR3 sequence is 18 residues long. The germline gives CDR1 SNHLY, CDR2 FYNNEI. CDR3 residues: CASSDLRGQGWNTGELFF. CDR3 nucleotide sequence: TGTGCCAGCAGTGACCTCAGAGGGCAGGGGTGGAACACCGGGGAGCTGTTTTTT.

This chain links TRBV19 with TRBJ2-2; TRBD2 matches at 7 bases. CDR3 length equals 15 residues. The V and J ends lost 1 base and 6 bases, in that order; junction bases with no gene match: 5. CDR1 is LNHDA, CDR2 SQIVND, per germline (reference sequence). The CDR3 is CASSIAGRPPGELFF. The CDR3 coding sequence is TGTGCCAGTAGTATAGCCGGGAGGCCCCCCGGGGAGCTGTTTTTT.

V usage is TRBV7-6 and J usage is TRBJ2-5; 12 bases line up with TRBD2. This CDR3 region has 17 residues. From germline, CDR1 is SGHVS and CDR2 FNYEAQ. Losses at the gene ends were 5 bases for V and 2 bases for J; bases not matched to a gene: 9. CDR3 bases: TGTGCCAGCAGCCCGAGACTAGCGGGGGAGATACAAGAGACCCAGTACTTC. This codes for CASSPRLAGEIQETQYF.

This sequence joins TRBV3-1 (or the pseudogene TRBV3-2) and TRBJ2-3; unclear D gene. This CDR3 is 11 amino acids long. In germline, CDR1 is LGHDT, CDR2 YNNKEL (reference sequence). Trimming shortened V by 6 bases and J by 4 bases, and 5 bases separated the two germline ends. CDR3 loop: CASRSADTQYF. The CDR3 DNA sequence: TGTGCCAGCAGGTCAGCAGATACGCAGTATTTT.

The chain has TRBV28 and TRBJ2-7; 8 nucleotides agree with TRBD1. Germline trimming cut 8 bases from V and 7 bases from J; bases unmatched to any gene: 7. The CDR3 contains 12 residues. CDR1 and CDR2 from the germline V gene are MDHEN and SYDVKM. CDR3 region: CASRDRGWEQYF. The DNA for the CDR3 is TGTGCCAGCCGCGACAGGGGATGGGAGCAGTACTTC.

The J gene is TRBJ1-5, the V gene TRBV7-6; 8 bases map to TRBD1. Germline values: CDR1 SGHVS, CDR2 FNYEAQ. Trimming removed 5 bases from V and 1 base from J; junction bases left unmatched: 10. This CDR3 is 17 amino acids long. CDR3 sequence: CASSRTGMGASNQPQHF. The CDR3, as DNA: TGTGCCAGCAGCAGGACAGGGATGGGGGCCAGCAATCAGCCCCAGCATTTT.

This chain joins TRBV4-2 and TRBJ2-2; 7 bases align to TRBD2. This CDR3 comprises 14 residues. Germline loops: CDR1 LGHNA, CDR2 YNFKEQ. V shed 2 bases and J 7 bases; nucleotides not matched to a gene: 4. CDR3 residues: CASSQNRDYGELFF. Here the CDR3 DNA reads TGTGCCAGCAGCCAAAATCGGGACTACGGGGAGCTGTTTTTT.

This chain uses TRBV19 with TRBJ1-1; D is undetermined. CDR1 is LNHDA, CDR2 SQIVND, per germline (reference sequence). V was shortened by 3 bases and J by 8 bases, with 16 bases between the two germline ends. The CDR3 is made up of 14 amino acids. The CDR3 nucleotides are TGTGCCAGTAGTATGGCACCGGGCGGGCCCGAAGCTTTCTTT. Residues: CASSMAPGGPEAFF.

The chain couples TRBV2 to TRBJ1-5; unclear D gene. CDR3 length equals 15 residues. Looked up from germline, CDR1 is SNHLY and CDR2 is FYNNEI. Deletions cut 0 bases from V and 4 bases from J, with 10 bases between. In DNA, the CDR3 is TGTGCCAGCAGTGAAGCGCTGGCAGATAATCAGCCCCAGCATTTT. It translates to CASSEALADNQPQHF.

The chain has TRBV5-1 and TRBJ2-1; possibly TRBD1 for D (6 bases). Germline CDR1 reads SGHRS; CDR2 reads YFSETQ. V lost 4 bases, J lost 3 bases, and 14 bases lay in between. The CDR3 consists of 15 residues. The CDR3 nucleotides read TGCGCCAGCAGCCCTGGACAGTTATACTACAATGAGCAGTTCTTC. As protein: CASSPGQLYYNEQFF.

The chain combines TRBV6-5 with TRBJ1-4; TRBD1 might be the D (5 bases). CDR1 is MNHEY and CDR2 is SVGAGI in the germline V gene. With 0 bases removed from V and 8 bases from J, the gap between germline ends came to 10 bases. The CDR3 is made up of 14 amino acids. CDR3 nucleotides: TGTGCCAGCAGTTACTCCAGGGTCGAGGAAAAACTGTTTTTT. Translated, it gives CASSYSRVEEKLFF.

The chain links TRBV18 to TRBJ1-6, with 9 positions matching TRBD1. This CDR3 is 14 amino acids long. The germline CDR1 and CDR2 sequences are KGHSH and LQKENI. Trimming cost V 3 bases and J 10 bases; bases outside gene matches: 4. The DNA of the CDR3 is TGTGCCAGCTCACCGGACAGGGGTTGGTCACCCCTCCACTTT. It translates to CASSPDRGWSPLHF.

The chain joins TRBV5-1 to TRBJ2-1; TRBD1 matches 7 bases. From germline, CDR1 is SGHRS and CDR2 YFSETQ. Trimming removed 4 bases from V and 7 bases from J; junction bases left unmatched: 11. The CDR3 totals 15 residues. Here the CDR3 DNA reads TGCGCCAGCAGCATAGCTGTAACAGGGGCTAATGAGCAGTTCTTC. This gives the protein CASSIAVTGANEQFF.

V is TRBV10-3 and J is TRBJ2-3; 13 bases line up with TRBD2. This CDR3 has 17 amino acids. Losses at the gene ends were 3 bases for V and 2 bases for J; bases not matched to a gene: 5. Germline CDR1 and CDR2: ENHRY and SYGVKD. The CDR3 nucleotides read TGTGCCATCAGTGAAGGACTAGCGGGGGATTTCACAGATACGCAGTATTTT. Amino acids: CAISEGLAGDFTDTQYF.

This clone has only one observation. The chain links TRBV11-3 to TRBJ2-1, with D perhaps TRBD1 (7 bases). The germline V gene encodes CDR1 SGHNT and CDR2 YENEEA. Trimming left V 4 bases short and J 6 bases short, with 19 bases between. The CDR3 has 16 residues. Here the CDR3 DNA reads TGTGCCAGCAGCTCCCGAAACCCAGGGGGAGGCAATGAGCAGTTCTTC. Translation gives CASSSRNPGGGNEQFF.

The CDR3, as DNA: TGTGCCAGCAGCACCACCTTAGAGGGAAACACCATATATTTT. It translates to CASSTTLEGNTIYF. The V call is TRBV3-1 (or the pseudogene TRBV3-2), the J call TRBJ1-3; unclear D gene. CDR1 is LGHDT, CDR2 YNNKEL, per germline (reference sequence). V was clipped by 5 bases and J by 4 bases, with 12 bases between them. The CDR3 runs to 14 residues.